This TCR beta chain is drawn from a study of blood T cells in healthy people across ages. Germline trimming cut 5 bases from V and 1 base from J; bases unmatched to any gene: 1. Looked up from germline, CDR1 is MNHEY and CDR2 is SVGAGI. The CDR3 is 14 amino acids. Alongside a J-beta primer mix, a sample-barcoded 5' primer served in a second PCR lasting about 7 to 11 cycles. TCRdb independently ran MiXCR on the 5' RACE reads; one entry per CDR3 protein. The sample yields over 450,000 distinct CDR3 sequences, around 24% seen once. This sample also appeared in a second study, on T cells of mothers and their children.

The sequencing sample was made of blood. This sequence joins TRBV6-5 and TRBJ2-5; 10 nucleotides align to TRBD2. The source is a boy younger than 18 in good health. CDR3 sequence reads: CASSKREGQETQYF. CDR3 nucleotide sequence: TGTGCCAGCAGTAAGCGGGAGGGCCAAGAGACCCAGTACTTC.